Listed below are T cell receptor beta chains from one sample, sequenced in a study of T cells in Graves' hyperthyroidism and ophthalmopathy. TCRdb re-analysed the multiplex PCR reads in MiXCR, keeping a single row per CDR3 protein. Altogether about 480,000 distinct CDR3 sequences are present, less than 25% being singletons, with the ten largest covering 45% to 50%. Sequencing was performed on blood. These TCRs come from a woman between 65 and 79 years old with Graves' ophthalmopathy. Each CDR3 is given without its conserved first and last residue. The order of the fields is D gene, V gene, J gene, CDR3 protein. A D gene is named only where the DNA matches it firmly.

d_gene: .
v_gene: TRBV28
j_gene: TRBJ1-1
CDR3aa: ACSSWVGGQTEAF

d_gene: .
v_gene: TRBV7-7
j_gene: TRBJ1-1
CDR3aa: ASSPVSGRDTEAF

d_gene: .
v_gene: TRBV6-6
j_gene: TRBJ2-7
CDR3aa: ASSYLGGTYEQY

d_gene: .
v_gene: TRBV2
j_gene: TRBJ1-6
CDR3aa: ASSRVDSPLH

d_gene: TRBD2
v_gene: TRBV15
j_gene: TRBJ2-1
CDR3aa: ATSRERAGVAHNEQF

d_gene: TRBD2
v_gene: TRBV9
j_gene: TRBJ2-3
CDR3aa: ASSLRTSGITSTDTQY

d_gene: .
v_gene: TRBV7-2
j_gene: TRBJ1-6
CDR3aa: ASIPTGPYNSPLH

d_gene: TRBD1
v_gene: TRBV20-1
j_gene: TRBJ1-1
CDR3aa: SATGVGTEAF

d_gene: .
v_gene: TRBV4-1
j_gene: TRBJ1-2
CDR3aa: ASSQERLRDTRNYT

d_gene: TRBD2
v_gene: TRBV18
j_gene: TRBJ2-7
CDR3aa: ASSPNSGSGYEQY

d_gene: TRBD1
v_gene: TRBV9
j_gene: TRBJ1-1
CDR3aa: ASSDAGTGDTEAF

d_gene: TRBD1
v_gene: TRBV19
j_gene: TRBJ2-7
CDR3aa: ASSAGTGGRYEQY

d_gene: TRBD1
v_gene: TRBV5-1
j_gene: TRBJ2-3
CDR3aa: ASSLKGQGTDTQY

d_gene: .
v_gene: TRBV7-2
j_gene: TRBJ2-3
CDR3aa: ASSLGGQNTQY

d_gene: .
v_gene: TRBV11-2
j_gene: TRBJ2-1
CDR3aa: ASSLEWDSSYNEQF